The 23 T cell receptor beta chains reported below all come from one sample, sequenced in a study of shared clonotypes between healthy human individuals. Profiling relied on immunoSEQ multiplex PCR, and the TCRdb table lists in-frame clones only, not all of them. This table has about 2 million clones, approximately 95% appearing once. Sequencing used naive CD4+ T cells sorted from blood. Subset: CD45RA+ positively selected. These receptors were taken from a man between 18 and 35 years old in good health.

The chain employs TRBV7-3 and TRBJ2-3, with TRBD1 identical over 7 bases. This CDR3 contains 15 residues. V dropped 4 bases and J dropped 0; count of bases not matched to a gene: 4. The V gene's germline CDR1 is SGHTA and CDR2 FQGTGA. This CDR3 is CASSSGQVSTDTQYF. CDR3 DNA: TGTGCCAGCAGCTCCGGACAGGTCAGCACAGATACGCAGTATTTT.

The CDR3 nucleotides read TGTGCCAGCAGCACGCAGGGACAGAATAGCAATCAGCCCCAGCATTTT. Protein product: CASSTQGQNSNQPQHF. The chain recombines TRBV7-2 with TRBJ1-5; 7 bases fit TRBD1. This CDR3 region has 16 residues. The ends lost 5 bases at V and 0 bases at J; junction bases unmatched: 7. CDR1 and CDR2 (germline): SGHTA, FQGNSA. Drawing the rest from reference TRBV7-2 and TRBJ1-5, the complete variable domain is GAGVSQSPSNKVTEKGKDVELRCDPISGHTALYWYRQSLGQGLEFLIYFQGNSAPDKSGLPSDRFSAERTGGSVSTLTIQRTQQEDSAVYLCASSTQGQNSNQPQHFGDGTRLSIL.

This chain joins TRBV6-6 and TRBJ2-2; a weak D match, TRBD1 (6 bases). Germline V gives CDR1 MNHNY, CDR2 SVGAGI (reference sequence). With 9 bases removed from V and 8 bases from J, the gap between germline ends came to 16 bases. The CDR3 spans 13 residues. The CDR3 here is CASNRVDAGELFF. Written as DNA, the CDR3 is TGTGCCAGTAACAGGGTCGATGCTGGGGAGCTGTTTTTT.

This chain connects TRBV20-1 to TRBJ2-7, with D unclear. The CDR3 is made up of 10 amino acids. V lost 0 bases to trimming and J lost 5 bases, with 2 bases between them. Germline CDR1 reads DFQATT; CDR2 reads SNEGSKA (reference sequence). CDR3 nucleotides: TGCAGTGCTAGAGATAACGAGCAGTACTTC. It specifies CSARDNEQYF.

The rearrangement joins TRBV7-2 to TRBJ2-3, with D maybe TRBD1 (5 bases). From germline, CDR1 is SGHTA and CDR2 FQGNSA. CDR3 length equals 15 residues. Trimming cost V 5 bases and J 7 bases, with 19 bases left between them. DNA of the CDR3: TGTGCCAGCAGCCGGCTGGCGACAGTAATTTATACGCAGTATTTT. Residues: CASSRLATVIYTQYF.

This clone came up once. The chain joins TRBV30 to TRBJ1-1, with TRBD1 identical over 7 bases. In germline, CDR1 is GTSNPN, CDR2 SVGIG (reference sequence). The trim removed 4 bases at V and 7 bases at J, leaving 9 bases unmatched. CDR3 length: 13 amino acids. CDR3 sequence reads: CAWTDRAGGEAFF. The CDR3 DNA follows: TGTGCCTGGACCGACAGGGCGGGCGGTGAAGCTTTCTTT.

The chain employs TRBV30 and TRBJ2-1, with 7 bases matching TRBD2. This CDR3 is 15 amino acids long. Germline CDR1 GTSNPN, CDR2 SVGIG (reference sequence). With V trimmed by 0 bases and J by 2 bases, 4 bases remained unmatched. This CDR3 reads CAWSVGGGAYNEQFF. CDR3 in DNA: TGTGCCTGGAGTGTAGGTGGGGGGGCCTACAATGAGCAGTTCTTC.

This clone was seen once. The chain links TRBV10-2 to TRBJ2-7, with D perhaps assigned TRBD1 or TRBD2 (5 bases each). Trimming stripped 2 bases from V and 3 bases from J, with 14 bases between. Germline V gene lookup returns CDR1 WSHSY and CDR2 SAAADI. The CDR3 has 15 residues. This chain's CDR3 is CASSEPGSQGYEQYF. The CDR3 region has the DNA TGCGCCAGCAGTGAGCCGGGGTCCCAGGGCTACGAGCAGTACTTC.

The DNA for the CDR3 is TGCGCCAGCAGCCGCCCCACAGGGGGCACAGCTGACGAGCAGTACTTC. Amino acid sequence: CASSRPTGGTADEQYF. The chain combines TRBV4-1 with TRBJ2-7; 9 nucleotides line up with TRBD1. After removal of 4 bases from V and 5 bases from J, the junction contained 12 bases not matched to a gene. CDR1 and CDR2 from the germline V gene are MGHRA and YSYEKL. This CDR3 is built from 16 residues.

This rearrangement joins TRBV6-5 to TRBJ1-2; D is undetermined. Germline V CDR1 and CDR2: MNHEY, SVGAGI. CDR3 size: 14 residues. With 5 bases removed from V and 2 bases from J, the gap between germline ends came to 12 bases. The DNA of the CDR3 is TGTGCCAGCAGTCAAGCGGCGGCGAACTATGGCTACACCTTC. As protein: CASSQAAANYGYTF.

V and J are TRBV28 and TRBJ1-4; D call uncertain. Germline V CDR1 and CDR2: MDHEN, SYDVKM. The V gene lost 2 bases and the J gene lost 4 bases, with 11 bases spanning the gap. The CDR3 contains 15 residues. For the CDR3, the DNA is TGTGCCAGCAGTTTACGGTGGGCAATTAATGAAAAACTGTTTTTT. Translation gives CASSLRWAINEKLFF.

The CDR3 DNA sequence: TGTGCCAGCAGTTATCAGGAGACAGGGGGCTACGAGCAGTACTTC. It is translated as CASSYQETGGYEQYF. The chain is built from TRBV6-5 and TRBJ2-5, with 9 positions matching TRBD1. The DNA end is more similar to TRBJ2-7, so the J call may be wrong. The CDR3 is 15 residues long. From germline, CDR1 is MNHEY and CDR2 SVGAGI.

This chain joins TRBV5-6 and TRBJ2-7, with 8 bases lining up with TRBD2. V lost 3 bases to trimming and J lost 7 bases; unmatched junction nucleotides: 9. There are 14 residues in the CDR3. In germline, CDR1 is SGHDT, CDR2 YYEEEE. The CDR3 loop is CASSSSGGSGEQYF. The CDR3 coding sequence is TGTGCCAGCAGCTCCAGCGGGGGATCCGGGGAGCAGTACTTC.

The rearrangement links TRBV27 to TRBJ1-2; D unresolved. The V and J ends lost 1 base and 0 bases respectively, with 6 bases between them. CDR3 length: 14 residues. Germline values: CDR1 MNHEY, CDR2 SMNVEV (reference sequence). The CDR3 reads CASSLFPANYGYTF. DNA for the CDR3: TGTGCCAGCAGTTTATTCCCGGCTAACTATGGCTACACCTTC.

The rearrangement joins TRBV2 to TRBJ2-2; a weak D match, TRBD2 (5 bases). Per germline, CDR1 SNHLY and CDR2 FYNNEI. This CDR3 contains 14 residues. V lost 6 bases to trimming and J lost 0 bases, with 8 bases between them. The CDR3: CASRRTSNTGELFF. In DNA form, the CDR3 reads TGTGCCAGCAGGCGGACTTCGAACACCGGGGAGCTGTTTTTT.

CDR3 coding DNA: TGTGCCTGGACCATCGGGTCAGGGGCTTTCTTT. Its translation is CAWTIGSGAFF. This sequence joins TRBV30 and TRBJ1-1; TRBD1 might be the D (5 bases). Germline assignment: CDR1 GTSNPN and CDR2 SVGIG (reference sequence). The CDR3 covers 11 residues. V lost 4 bases and J lost 11, with 14 bases in between.

V gene TRBV28 combines with J gene TRBJ1-5; 7 bases are a match to TRBD1. The V and J ends lost 10 bases and 5 bases, in that order; junction bases with no gene match: 8. The germline gives CDR1 MDHEN, CDR2 SYDVKM. The CDR3 extends over 13 amino acids. CDR3 in DNA: TGTGCCAACTCACAGGGGCCGGATCAGCCCCAGCATTTT. Translation: CANSQGPDQPQHF. The full variable domain, completed using reference TRBV28 and TRBJ1-5, is DVKVTQSSRYLVKRTGEKVFLECVQDMDHENMFWYRQDPGLGLRLIYFSYDVKMKEKGDIPEGYSVSREKKERFSLILESASTNQTSMYLCANSQGPDQPQHFGDGTRLSIL.

The chain couples TRBV18 to TRBJ1-2; D possibly corresponds to TRBD1 (5 bases). In germline, CDR1 is KGHSH, CDR2 LQKENI. This CDR3 region has 15 residues. V was clipped by 3 bases and J by 8 bases, with 19 bases between them. CDR3 protein: CASSPFGDGSSGYTF. In DNA, the CDR3 is TGTGCCAGCTCACCGTTCGGGGACGGATCTTCCGGCTACACCTTC.

The rearrangement links TRBV6-1 to TRBJ1-2; 8 bases agree with TRBD1. The V and J ends lost 6 bases and 3 bases, in that order; junction bases with no gene match: 9. This CDR3 is built from 15 residues. Germline CDR1 MNHNS, CDR2 SASEGT. In nucleotides, the CDR3 is TGTGCCAGCAGCAGCAGGGGGCAGTTCGACTATGGCTACACCTTC. Amino acid sequence: CASSSRGQFDYGYTF.

For this clone: One base away lies a much larger clone, so this may be a sequencing read error. The gene calls are TRBV4-2 and TRBJ1-2; unclear D gene. The ends were cut back, 1 base at V and 4 bases at J, with 13 bases in the middle. Germline CDR1 LGHNA, CDR2 YNFKEQ. CDR3 length equals 15 residues. CDR3 region: CASSQGEATFYGYTF. The CDR3 DNA sequence: TGTGCCAGCAGCCAAGGGGAGGCGACTTTCTATGGCTACACCTTC.

This chain uses TRBV7-9 with TRBJ1-2; the D gene is possibly TRBD1 (6 bases). CDR1 is SEHNR and CDR2 is FQNEAQ in the germline V gene (reference sequence). With 0 bases removed from V and 8 bases from J, the gap between germline ends came to 16 bases. CDR3 length: 15 amino acids. The CDR3 coding sequence is TGTGCCAGCAGCTTAGCGACGGCACAGGGCCTGGGCTACACCTTC. Translating gives CASSLATAQGLGYTF.

This chain joins TRBV9 and TRBJ2-2; tentative D call: TRBD2 (5 bases). Germline V lookup: CDR1 SGDLS, CDR2 YYNGEE. CDR3 size: 14 residues. Trimming removed 0 bases from V and 7 bases from J, with 10 bases in between. The chain's CDR3 is CASSVGTGNGELFF. In nucleotides, the CDR3 is TGTGCCAGCAGCGTAGGGACCGGGAACGGGGAGCTGTTTTTT.

In regard to this clone: This could be a read error, since a much larger clone is one nucleotide away. The same CDR3 also results from other DNA sequences found in this sample. The chain employs TRBV7-2 and TRBJ1-5; 9 bases are shared with TRBD1. V gave up 3 bases and J gave up 4 bases; unmatched junction bases: 1. The germline V gene encodes CDR1 SGHTA and CDR2 FQGNSA. The CDR3 contains 14 residues. The CDR3 coding sequence is TGTGCCAGCAGCTTGGGACAGGGTAATCAGCCCCAGCATTTT. It encodes CASSLGQGNQPQHF.